Listed below are T cell receptor beta chains from one sample, sequenced in a study of regulatory T cells in long-lasting Graves disease. TCRdb reprocessed the multiplex PCR reads via MiXCR and lists one record per CDR3 protein. The sample lists a few hundred thousand distinct CDR3 sequences; approximately 16% were seen once. These sequences were also reported in another study, on T cells in Graves' hyperthyroidism and ophthalmopathy.

Here the sequenced sample was peripheral blood mononuclear cells (PBMCs), taken at new diagnosis, from a patient treated with antithyroid drugs. These receptors were collected from a man aged 35 to 55 with Graves disease. CDR3s include the opening cysteine and the closing phenylalanine or tryptophan. The D gene is left open where the match is weak. Where a row states a size, it is once, few, many or the class of an expanded clone; other rows omit it.

clone size: many; J gene: TRBJ2-4; V gene: TRBV28; D gene: TRBD1; CDR3 DNA: TGTGCCAGCAGTTGGACAGGGCATACGGCCATTCAGTACTTC; CDR3 protein: CASSWTGHTAIQYF
clone size: many; J gene: TRBJ2-2; V gene: TRBV10-3; D gene: .; CDR3 DNA: TGTGCCATCAAAGACTCGATTCCCGGGGAGCTGTTTTTT; CDR3 protein: CAIKDSIPGELFF
clone size: many; J gene: TRBJ2-5; V gene: TRBV12-3/TRBV12-4; D gene: .; CDR3 DNA: TGTGCCAGCAGTTTACCCGCAGGGCGAGAGACCCAGTACTTC; CDR3 protein: CASSLPAGRETQYF
clone size: many; J gene: TRBJ2-2; V gene: TRBV7-8; D gene: .; CDR3 DNA: TGTGCCAGCAGCCGACGAGAGACCGGGGAGCTGTTTTTT; CDR3 protein: CASSRRETGELFF
clone size: .; J gene: TRBJ1-5; V gene: TRBV19; D gene: .; CDR3 DNA: TGTGCCAGTAGTGTGCCCACGTACAGGGATTGGGGCAATCAGCCCCAGCATTTT; CDR3 protein: CASSVPTYRDWGNQPQHF
clone size: many; J gene: TRBJ1-1; V gene: TRBV3-1; D gene: .; CDR3 DNA: TGTGCCAGCAGCCGCCGACTTAACACTGAAGCTTTCTTT; CDR3 protein: CASSRRLNTEAFF
clone size: many; J gene: TRBJ1-6; V gene: TRBV30; D gene: .; CDR3 DNA: TGTGCCTGGAGTGTCGGGTATTCACCCCTCCACTTT; CDR3 protein: CAWSVGYSPLHF
clone size: many; J gene: TRBJ2-5; V gene: TRBV12-3/TRBV12-4; D gene: .; CDR3 DNA: TGTGCCAGCAATGGCCTGATAGACTTAGAGACCCAGTACTTC; CDR3 protein: CASNGLIDLETQYF
clone size: many; J gene: TRBJ1-4; V gene: TRBV2; D gene: .; CDR3 DNA: TGTGCCAGCAGCGCTTTCGATGAAAAACTGTTTTTT; CDR3 protein: CASSAFDEKLFF
clone size: few; J gene: TRBJ2-3; V gene: TRBV5-1; D gene: .; CDR3 DNA: TGCGCCAGCAGCTCGGCGGCCAGGCAAAGCACAGATACGCAGTATTTT; CDR3 protein: CASSSAARQSTDTQYF
clone size: .; J gene: TRBJ2-1; V gene: TRBV5-5; D gene: TRBD1; CDR3 DNA: TGTGCCAGCAGCTTGAGACAGGGAATGGATGAGCAGTTCTTC; CDR3 protein: CASSLRQGMDEQFF
clone size: .; J gene: TRBJ2-5; V gene: TRBV5-1; D gene: TRBD2; CDR3 DNA: TGCGCCAGCAGCGCGCGGATCCTAGCGGGGTTCCAAGAGACCCAGTACTTC; CDR3 protein: CASSARILAGFQETQYF
clone size: .; J gene: TRBJ2-3; V gene: TRBV6-1; D gene: .; CDR3 DNA: TGTGCCAGCATAGGGCGGGGCACAGATACGCAGTATTTT; CDR3 protein: CASIGRGTDTQYF
clone size: many; J gene: TRBJ1-1; V gene: TRBV18; D gene: .; CDR3 DNA: TGTGCCAGCTCACCACCTCGTGGCGCGAACACTGAAGCTTTCTTT; CDR3 protein: CASSPPRGANTEAFF
clone size: many; J gene: TRBJ2-5; V gene: TRBV30; D gene: TRBD2; CDR3 DNA: TGTGCCTGGAGTGTTTCTAGCGGTCAAGAGACCCAGTACTTC; CDR3 protein: CAWSVSSGQETQYF
clone size: many; J gene: TRBJ2-2; V gene: TRBV20-1; D gene: TRBD1; CDR3 DNA: TGCAGTGCTAGCGGGCAGGGGGCAGGCACCGGGGAGCTGTTTTTT; CDR3 protein: CSASGQGAGTGELFF